The text below deals with one T cell receptor (beta chain). Its antigen specificity is not known. Per-nucleotide qualities are absent, and no much larger clonotype sits a single base away. This sample was taken from a study of shared clonotypes between healthy human individuals (TCRdb year 2020). For context, the study as a whole: A couple of women and a few men aged 18 to 49 years were included in the cohort. For each donor, three plates each were used for CD4 naive and CD4 memory, two plates were used for CD8 naive, and one plate was used for CD8 memory. Blood TCR repertoires of a handful of healthy adults were deeply sequenced to estimate repertoire size and the extent of clonotype sharing between individuals. Libraries were prepared and TCR repertoires were sequenced by different laboratories using diverse techniques, in order to increase sequencing depth and limit assay-specific biases. Leukapheresis yielded between about 0.94 and 8.9 billion PBMCs per donor. The full study reports these points: Even with the large sequencing depth, rarefaction of the sorted-subset datasets indicated that sequencing was incomplete. Because the study included only a small number of donors, the genetic and exposure-history diversity represented was limited. Across a few donors, roughly 5.1% of naive CD4, roughly 3.4% of naive CD8, under 2.5% of memory CD4, and approximately 0.4% of memory CD8 clonotypes were shared. Compared with non-shared clonotypes, the clonotypes found in all four sorted-subset donors had higher generation probabilities. Sampling was restricted to blood, and TCR repertoires in tissue are likely to differ from TCR repertoires in blood. Larger estimated clonotype richness was generally found for naive subsets than for memory subsets. Pairwise subsampling led to the expectation that sequencing depth would affect the degree of clonotype sharing among donors.

Using the deep immunoSEQ assay, TCR CDR3 regions were amplified from genomic DNA by multiplex PCR. Extracted genomic DNA from each cell subset was distributed evenly across all wells of several immunoSEQ 96-well plates, and each plate was treated as a replicate. For sorted subsets, approximately 210 ng genomic DNA, equal to 30,000 to 35,000 T cell genomes, was loaded into each replicate PCR. The purified libraries were quantified using a Qubit 3.0 fluorometer, sized with a Bioanalyzer 2100, and then quantified again using the KAPA Library Quantification kit. Every immunoSEQ 96-well plate was sequenced on a separate single-read 150-cycle Illumina NextSeq 550 flow cell. The published analysis was carried out like this. Because only junctional sequences without quality scores were contained in the immunoSEQ output, filtering matching that applied to full-length reads could not be performed. To assign V/J genes and CDR3, sequences were annotated using PyIR, a Python wrapper for IgBLAST v1.9, with IMGT germline references. Any read was removed if the V/J assignment was weak (E-value above 1e-6), the CDR3 was missing, or the read contained stop codons, out-of-frame junctions, or ambiguous translated residues. V3J clonotypes were defined as sequences sharing the same inferred V gene, J gene, and CDR3 amino acid sequence. Percentage overlap between repertoires was calculated by dividing the number of shared unique clonotypes by the size of the smaller repertoire. Repertoire richness was assessed with RTK rarefaction, the Chao1 estimator, and Recon v2.1 estimates of unobserved clonotypes. OLGA was used to compute generation probabilities for all TCRbeta clonotypes that the gDNA method yielded from a handful of donors. What TCRdb holds here is the immuneACCESS table cut down to in-frame rearrangements. Part of the clones is not present; checked against another copy, under half of the missing clones reflect an unresolved V gene, and the others are unexplained. V, J and clone size reflect that table, while D and trimming were determined from the DNA. The sample profile shows about 1,800,000 clones; approximately 94% of them were found once. Together, the top ten hold 1.2% of the sample.

Trimming leaves V shorter by 5 bases and J shorter by 8 bases, with the junction holding 11 bases beyond the gene matches. In the germline V gene, CDR1 corresponds to SNHLY and CDR2 to FYNNEI. Spanning cysteine to phenylalanine, the CDR3 consists of 15 amino acids. Only the CDR3 region is kept as DNA, spanning 45 bases read in frame from base 1. For the CD8 naive samples, CD45RO-negative cells were positively selected for CCR7, yielding a CD45RA+CCR7+ population from which TemRA cells were excluded. The donors were healthy, HIV-negative adults with no recently reported acute infections or vaccinations. Only Caucasian adults living in Nashville, Tennessee, USA were represented among the donors. Blood was obtained by leukapheresis, after which PBMCs were separated by Ficoll-Histopaque density gradient centrifugation and cryopreserved in liquid nitrogen vapor phase. Purity and quantity of every magnetically sorted T cell population were checked by analytical flow cytometry. Genomic DNA was isolated from each sorted fraction and quantified by UV absorbance on a Nanodrop 2000c.

The receptor comes from a young man in good health. Sample: naive CD8+ T cells sorted from blood. Explained via the paper, the cell subset or site label denotes: CD45RA+CCR7+. In this chain, TRBV2 is recombined with TRBJ2-1; 8 nucleotides in the junction match TRBD1. The DNA sequence reads TGTGCCAGCAGTAGTTCAGTGGACAGGGCTTATGAGCAGTTCTTC. Translated, it reads CASSSSVDRAYEQFF.